Below, 20 T cell receptor beta chains from the same sample are listed, as sequenced in a study of spatial heterogeneity in lung cancer. TCRdb fed the 5' RACE reads into MiXCR, producing one record per CDR3 protein. The sample has about 38,000 distinct CDR3 sequences; 6% to 8% are singletons. Indicated time point: sample taken at primary tumor resection. Source: PBMCs, taken at surgery. The receptors come from a male donor with early-stage non-small cell lung cancer.

This clonotype appeared a few times. This chain uses TRBV6-2 or TRBV6-3 with TRBJ2-7, with 15 nucleotides matching TRBD2. Germline V gene sequence: CDR1 MNHEY, CDR2 SVGEGT. CDR3 length equals 14 residues. Losses at the gene ends were 8 bases for V and 3 bases for J; bases not matched to a gene: 2. CDR3 in amino acids: CASRGLAGGYEQYF. The CDR3 nucleotides are TGTGCCAGCCGGGGACTAGCGGGGGGCTACGAGCAGTACTTC.

This clonotype was counted many times. The genes are TRBV5-1 and TRBJ2-7; D remains ambiguous. V shed 0 bases and J shed 6 bases, with 13 bases lying between them. There are 14 residues in the CDR3. Germline V CDR1 and CDR2: SGHRS, YFSETQ. The CDR3 nucleotides read TGCGCCAGCAGCTTGGGAGGCGTTTTCGGCGAGCAGTACTTC. It codes for CASSLGGVFGEQYF.

V usage is TRBV5-1 and J usage is TRBJ1-6; D not resolved. V was cut by 0 bases and J by 0 bases, with 7 bases left in between. The germline CDR1 and CDR2 sequences are SGHRS and YFSETQ. The CDR3 length is 16 residues. CDR3 in amino acids: CASSLDQSSYNSPLHF. The CDR3 DNA is TGCGCCAGCAGCTTGGATCAGAGCTCCTATAATTCACCCCTCCACTTT.

This clonotype was recorded many times. The chain joins TRBV6-4 to TRBJ2-4; 10 bases fit TRBD2. The germline V gene has CDR1 MRHNA and CDR2 SNTAGT. The CDR3 is 12 residues long. V was pared by 2 bases and J by 16 bases, with 5 bases of the junction left unmatched. For the CDR3, the DNA is TGTGCCAGCAGTGACCCTAGCGGGAGACGATACTTC. Translating gives CASSDPSGRRYF.

Only a few counts were recorded for this clonotype. V gene TRBV24-1 combines with J gene TRBJ1-1; D unclear. CDR1 KGHDR and CDR2 SFDVKD come from the germline V gene. CDR3 size: 11 residues. V lost 1 base and J lost 10, with 6 bases in between. CDR3 loop: CATSDLGAAFF. The CDR3 DNA reads as TGTGCCACCAGTGATTTAGGCGCAGCTTTCTTT.

Only a few counts were recorded for this clonotype. The V gene is TRBV11-3, the J gene TRBJ2-7; D unresolved. Germline assignment: CDR1 SGHNT and CDR2 YENEEA. The ends were cut back, 5 bases at V and 3 bases at J, with 11 bases in the middle. This CDR3 region has 13 residues. The CDR3 region is CASSVGPFYEQYV. CDR3 sequence (DNA): TGTGCCAGCAGCGTAGGGCCCTTCTACGAGCAGTACGTC.

The chain carries TRBV6-5 and TRBJ1-5; TRBD1 matches at 10 bases. The V segment lost 8 bases and the J segment 3 bases; nucleotides outside the gene matches: 13. The CDR3 sequence is 17 residues long. Germline V gene data show CDR1 as MNHEY and CDR2 as SVGAGI. DNA of the CDR3: TGTGCCAGCGCCCCGGACAGGGGGATGGGTGACAATCAGCCCCAGCATTTT. Translation: CASAPDRGMGDNQPQHF.

This clonotype was recorded many times. V and J are TRBV6-2 or TRBV6-3 and TRBJ1-5, with a weak D call TRBD1 (5 bases). Trimming stripped 5 bases from V and 2 bases from J, with 19 bases between. The CDR3 sequence is 17 residues long. The germline V gene encodes CDR1 MNHEY and CDR2 SVGEGT. CDR3 sequence reads: CASSPPTIWGGNQPQHF. The CDR3 nucleotides read TGTGCCAGCAGTCCCCCCACAATTTGGGGCGGCAATCAGCCCCAGCATTTT.

This clonotype was recorded many times. The rearrangement uses TRBV23-1 and TRBJ2-2; 8 nucleotides agree with TRBD2. TRBV23-1 counts as an open reading frame of uncertain function. CDR3 length: 16 amino acids. J gave up 7 bases and V 0 bases, and 7 bases lay outside the gene matches. The CDR3 DNA follows: TGCGCCAGCAGTCAATCCCCCGGGAGGGCCGGCGGGGAGCTGTTTTTT. Amino acids: CASSQSPGRAGGELFF.

This clonotype has a handful of counts. This chain connects TRBV12-3 or TRBV12-4 to TRBJ2-3, with 7 bases lining up with TRBD2. This CDR3 is 16 amino acids long. V lost 5 bases to trimming and J lost 2 bases; unmatched junction nucleotides: 10. CDR3 coding DNA: TGTGCCAGCAGTCCCCGGGGGACTACCTTCACAGATACGCAGTATTTT. Its protein product is CASSPRGTTFTDTQYF.

This clonotype was seen many times. The chain has TRBV20-1 and TRBJ1-1; D is undetermined. Germline loops: CDR1 DFQATT, CDR2 SNEGSKA (reference sequence). V was pared by 0 bases and J by 3 bases, with 17 bases between. The CDR3 is 16 amino acids. DNA for the CDR3: TGCAGTGCTAGAGAGGGCCACTCGGGCAAAGACACTGAAGCTTTCTTT. Translation: CSAREGHSGKDTEAFF.

This clonotype has only a few counts. This sequence joins TRBV29-1 and TRBJ1-1; a weak D match, TRBD1 (5 bases). CDR3 length: 13 amino acids. Per the germline V gene, CDR1 is SQVTM and CDR2 is ANQGSEA. Trimming cost V 3 bases and J 11 bases, with 19 bases left between them. CDR3 amino acids: CSVDPNTAGTAFF. The CDR3 coding sequence is TGCAGCGTTGACCCTAACACGGCAGGGACGGCTTTCTTT.

The sample holds many counts of this clonotype. This chain uses TRBV7-2 with TRBJ2-3; 9 nucleotides align to TRBD2. CDR3 length: 17 residues. CDR1 is SGHTA, CDR2 FQGNSA, per germline. Unmatched junction bases numbered 8, after V lost 2 bases and J lost 2 bases. In DNA, the CDR3 is TGTGCCAGCAGCTTACGACTAGCGGAGTCTTCCACAGATACGCAGTATTTT. As protein: CASSLRLAESSTDTQYF.

This clonotype was observed many times. V is TRBV6-1 and J is TRBJ2-7; TRBD1 aligns across 7 bases. CDR3 length: 14 residues. V was clipped by 9 bases and J by 6 bases; unmatched bases: 14. CDR1 is MNHNS and CDR2 is SASEGT in the germline V gene. The CDR3 coding sequence is TGTGCCAGTGTACCGACAGGGCTTCCTCGCGAGCAGTACGTC. Translation: CASVPTGLPREQYV.

There are many counts of this clonotype. This chain joins TRBV6-5 and TRBJ2-2; 7 bases agree with TRBD2. Germline V gene sequence: CDR1 MNHEY, CDR2 SVGAGI. Trimming at V came to 4 bases and at J to 0 bases, leaving 2 bases not matched to a gene. The CDR3 runs to 15 residues. This CDR3 is CASSFRGANTGELFF. CDR3 DNA: TGTGCCAGCAGTTTCCGGGGGGCGAACACCGGGGAGCTGTTTTTT.

This clonotype was detected ten times or more. The chain uses TRBV20-1 and TRBJ1-1, with D hard to call. The CDR3 has 14 residues. The V end was cut by 4 bases, the J end by 4 bases, with 16 bases between. Germline CDR1 reads DFQATT; CDR2 reads SNEGSKA (reference sequence). CDR3 coding DNA: TGCAGTGCTATCGCAAGGGTAGGACTCACTGAAGCTTTCTTT. Its translation is CSAIARVGLTEAFF.

This clonotype was picked up many times. The chain employs TRBV15 and TRBJ1-1; TRBD1 is a possible D gene (5 bases). This CDR3 contains 15 residues. Germline CDR1 LNHNV, CDR2 YYDKDF (reference sequence). The germline V and J ends were trimmed by 0 bases and 6 bases, with 14 bases remaining between them. CDR3 sequence reads: CATSRERAGSAEAFF. For the CDR3, the DNA is TGTGCCACCAGCAGAGAACGGGCAGGGAGCGCTGAAGCTTTCTTT.

This clonotype turned up a few times. The chain recombines TRBV6-5 with TRBJ1-4; 7 positions agree with TRBD1. CDR1 and CDR2 from the germline V gene are MNHEY and SVGAGI. The CDR3 sequence is 15 residues long. Trimming removed 8 bases from V and 7 bases from J; junction bases left unmatched: 13. CDR3 nucleotide sequence: TGTGCCAGCTATACACTTCGACAGGGAGGTGAAAAACTGTTTTTT. It translates to CASYTLRQGGEKLFF.

This clonotype was detected only a few times. The chain combines TRBV28 with TRBJ2-2; no firm D call. Germline V CDR1 and CDR2: MDHEN, SYDVKM. The length of the CDR3 is 13 residues. Trimming removed 5 bases from V and 6 bases from J, with 10 bases in between. The CDR3 bases are TGTGCCAGCAGTCCTATCCTAGCCGGGGAGCTGTTTTTT. This translates into CASSPILAGELFF.

The gene calls are TRBV12-3 or TRBV12-4 and TRBJ1-2, with D hard to call. The CDR3 runs 14 residues. With 3 bases removed from V and 6 bases from J, the gap between germline ends came to 14 bases. CDR3 bases: TGTGCCAGCAGTTTGGGTCTCGGCGCGAATGGCTACACCTTC. Its protein is CASSLGLGANGYTF.